A single TCR beta chain is shown here with its context. The antigen remains undetermined. Germline CDR1 is SGHTS and CDR2 is YDEGEE. Trimming stripped 4 bases from V and 0 bases from J, with 1 base between. CDR3 length equals 11 residues. Before the COVID-19 pandemic, during about 2011-2019, CD4+ T cells were taken from unexposed donors. Isolation of CD4+ T cells took place after approximately eleven days in culture. This specimen comes from a study of CD4 T cells in relation to SARS-CoV-2 and coronaviruses. About the study: Negative control cultures got HIV-1 Nef peptides or no peptide. The restricting HLA molecule for shared crossreactive spike epitopes was mapped.

Sequenced by immunoSEQ multiplex PCR; TCRdb stores in-frame clones only, minus some. Among under 25,000 clones, around 77% were seen once, and the ten largest hold around 14%. J is TRBJ1-1 and V is TRBV5-8; D uncertain. The sequenced sample was CD4+ T cells from PBMCs, cultured in vitro. The origin of this receptor is a human donor in good health. This chain's CDR3 is CASSMNTEAFF. Written as DNA, the CDR3 is TGTGCCAGCAGCATGAACACTGAAGCTTTCTTT.